The source of this T cell receptor beta chain is a study of T cells in women clearing cervical HPV infection. Study-wide context: Blood came at first lesion visit for cases, post-clearance for controls. Only a few women had HLA typing results available.

As concerns this clone: The read gets to within 3 residues of the CDR3 end, and the germline J gene fills in the rest.

Measured with immunoSEQ multiplex PCR; TCRdb has only the in-frame clones, and not every one. The sample's table shows approximately 33,000 clones. The CDR3 is 15 residues long. Germline V gene sequence: CDR1 ENHRY, CDR2 SYGVKD. J was trimmed by 0 bases and V by 4 bases; bases with no gene match: 2. The chain combines TRBV10-3 with TRBJ1-1; the match to TRBD1 covers 10 bases. This TCR came from a woman between 18 and 75 years old with a cervical HPV16 infection that either progressed to CIN3+ or cleared (not recorded which). Sequencing was carried out using blood buffy coat. The part of the CDR3 DNA that was read is TGTGCCATCAGTGGGACAGGGGGTTTGAACACTGAA. Amino acid sequence: CAISGTGGLNTE. The whole CDR3 region reads CAISGTGGLNTEAFF.